These 16 T cell receptor beta chains originate from one sample sequenced in a study of CD39 and CD103 CD8 tumor-infiltrating T cells (dated by TCRdb to about 2018). The library was built by means of the immunoSEQ multiplex PCR assay. Here the immuneACCESS table is served through TCRdb, limited to in-frame sequences with V and J called. Missing clones are a known gap in these copies; in checked studies unresolved V genes cover under half, and the rest lacks a known reason. Recorded for this sample are 15,000 to 20,000 clones; around nine tenths of them occurred a single time. 4.3% of the sample belongs to the ten largest clones. Sequenced material: CD8+ T cells sorted from blood. Reading the label with the study, this specimen's cell subset or site is: total memory CD8 T cells (CD45RA-CCR7+/-) from blood or uninvolved lymph node. These receptors were collected from a human donor with head and neck squamous cell carcinoma.

The V call is TRBV13, the J call TRBJ1-2; perhaps TRBD1 as D (6 bases). The CDR3 loop spans 15 amino acids. Trimming stripped 6 bases from V and 6 bases from J, with 20 bases between. The germline gives CDR1 PRHDT, CDR2 FYEKMQ (reference sequence). The DNA of the CDR3 is TGTGCCAGCAGTCTTAGTCCAGGGGCGGTCAATGGCTACACCTTC. Translating gives CASSLSPGAVNGYTF. Looking up the rest from reference TRBV13 and TRBJ1-2 gives the full variable domain: AAGVIQSPRHLIKEKRETATLKCYPIPRHDTVYWYQQGPGQDPQFLISFYEKMQSDKGSIPDRFSAQQFSDYHSELNMSSLELGDSALYFCASSLSPGAVNGYTFGSGTRLTVV.

The chain recombines TRBV7-9 with TRBJ1-4; 9 bases are shared with TRBD1. The CDR3 contains 15 residues. Per the germline V gene, CDR1 is SEHNR and CDR2 is FQNEAQ (reference sequence). The V gene end was trimmed by 2 bases and the J gene end by 6 bases; junction bases not matched to a gene: 4. CDR3 in amino acids: CASSLLGQGDEKLFF. The CDR3 DNA follows: TGTGCCAGCAGCTTACTGGGACAGGGAGATGAAAAACTGTTTTTT.

The J gene is TRBJ2-3, the V gene TRBV27; 9 nucleotides match TRBD2. The CDR3 has 18 residues. Germline CDR1 is MNHEY and CDR2 is SMNVEV (reference sequence). After removal of 2 bases from V and 1 base from J, the junction contained 10 bases not matched to a gene. The CDR3 DNA sequence: TGTGCCAGCAGTTTAAAGCGGGGGGCCTTCAGGGGCACAGATACGCAGTATTTT. Protein sequence: CASSLKRGAFRGTDTQYF.

As DNA, the CDR3 is TGTGCCAGTAGTATCAGGTTGAACACTGAAGCTTTCTTT. This sequence encodes CASSIRLNTEAFF. The J gene is TRBJ1-1, the V gene TRBV19; D gene uncertain. V was trimmed by 3 bases and J by 0 bases, leaving 5 bases between them. Germline V gene lookup returns CDR1 LNHDA and CDR2 SQIVND (reference sequence). This CDR3 region has 13 residues.

V usage is TRBV15 and J usage is TRBJ2-2; D remains ambiguous. The CDR3 totals 11 residues. V gave up 4 bases and J gave up 4 bases, with 1 base separating them. CDR1 and CDR2 from the germline V gene are LNHNV and YYDKDF (reference sequence). CDR3 region: CATSTTGELFF. The CDR3 DNA reads as TGTGCCACCAGCACCACCGGGGAGCTGTTTTTT.

This clone is a singleton in its sample. V and J are TRBV4-1 and TRBJ1-5, with D possibly TRBD1 on 5 matching bases. The V and J ends lost 3 bases and 2 bases respectively, with 11 bases between them. Germline V gene lookup returns CDR1 MGHRA and CDR2 YSYEKL. The CDR3 has 15 amino acids. CDR3 residues: CASSQAGLGNQPQHF. The CDR3 DNA is TGCGCCAGCAGCCAGGCAGGGTTGGGCAATCAGCCCCAGCATTTT.

In its sample, this clone was seen once. V and J are TRBV28 and TRBJ2-7, with D possibly matching TRBD2 (5 bases). Trimming removed 8 bases at V and 0 bases at J, with 17 bases between. Germline V lookup: CDR1 MDHEN, CDR2 SYDVKM. The CDR3 has 15 amino acids. CDR3 coding DNA: TGTGCCAGCCTGCCGACGGAACGGGGCTCCTACGAGCAGTACTTC. Encoded protein: CASLPTERGSYEQYF.

In its sample, this clone was seen a few times. The genes are TRBV5-1 and TRBJ1-1, with unresolved D. Trimming took 2 bases from V and 0 from J, leaving 8 bases between them. The germline gives CDR1 SGHRS, CDR2 YFSETQ. CDR3 length: 14 amino acids. The CDR3 DNA follows: TGCGCCAGCAGCTTCGCAGGAATGAACACTGAAGCTTTCTTT. It codes for CASSFAGMNTEAFF.

The rearrangement uses TRBV4-2 and TRBJ2-4; 10 nucleotides line up with TRBD2. J was trimmed by 0 bases and V by 0 bases; bases with no gene match: 5. Germline assignment: CDR1 LGHNA and CDR2 YNFKEQ. The CDR3 has 18 residues. The CDR3 nucleotides read TGTGCCAGCAGCCAAGATGATAGCGGGGGGCTAGCCAAAAACATTCAGTACTTC. Its translation is CASSQDDSGGLAKNIQYF.

This chain links TRBV7-8 with TRBJ2-7; D possibly corresponds to TRBD1 (5 bases). Germline V gene sequence: CDR1 SGHVS, CDR2 FQNEAQ. The CDR3 runs 15 residues. V was shortened by 5 bases and J by 3 bases, with 17 bases between the two germline ends. The CDR3 sequence is CASSLVMGQGYEQYF. In nucleotides, the CDR3 is TGTGCCAGCAGCCTTGTTATGGGGCAGGGCTACGAGCAGTACTTC.

V usage is TRBV28 and J usage is TRBJ1-6, with TRBD1 identical over 8 bases. The CDR3 is made up of 14 amino acids. The V gene's germline CDR1 is MDHEN and CDR2 SYDVKM. V shed 6 bases and J 9 bases; nucleotides not matched to a gene: 7. CDR3 coding DNA: TGTGCCAGCAGCCAAACAGGGGGGGCTTCACCCCTCCACTTT. This encodes CASSQTGGASPLHF.

This clone was seen only once. This sequence joins TRBV6-1 and TRBJ2-3, with 8 nucleotides matching TRBD2. The V gene end was trimmed by 3 bases and the J gene end by 3 bases; junction bases not matched to a gene: 2. The V gene's germline CDR1 is MNHNS and CDR2 SASEGT. The length of the CDR3 is 14 residues. Written as DNA, the CDR3 is TGTGCCAGCAGTGAGTTAGCGGGGACAGATACGCAGTATTTT. This gives the protein CASSELAGTDTQYF.

The J gene is TRBJ2-5, the V gene TRBV4-1, with unresolved D. The length of the CDR3 is 17 residues. The germline CDR1 and CDR2 sequences are MGHRA and YSYEKL. The V gene lost 0 bases and the J gene lost 0 bases, with 14 bases spanning the gap. In DNA form, the CDR3 reads TGCGCCAGCAGCCAAGATCTTCTCGACACCTACCAAGAGACCCAGTACTTC. This translates into CASSQDLLDTYQETQYF.

The chain combines TRBV29-1 with TRBJ2-1; D may be TRBD2 (5 bases). The germline V gene encodes CDR1 SQVTM and CDR2 ANQGSEA. The CDR3 totals 14 residues. V was clipped by 3 bases and J by 8 bases, with 17 bases between them. CDR3 coding DNA: TGCAGCGTTGATTTCACTCAAAGAGGGTATGAGCAGTTCTTC. Residues: CSVDFTQRGYEQFF.

As for this clone: Different DNA sequences within this sample yield the same CDR3. The chain links TRBV27 to TRBJ1-2; D remains ambiguous. CDR3 size: 14 residues. Germline V gene sequence: CDR1 MNHEY, CDR2 SMNVEV (reference sequence). Trimming pared 3 bases from V and 1 base from J, leaving 9 bases between. The CDR3 bases are TGTGCCAGCAGTTTGGGCGGACGTAACTATGGCTACACCTTC. Protein: CASSLGGRNYGYTF.

The V call is TRBV29-1, the J call TRBJ2-5; D is possibly TRBD1 (5 bases). CDR3 length: 12 residues. V lost 5 bases and J 1 base, leaving 8 bases between the germline ends. Germline values: CDR1 SQVTM, CDR2 ANQGSEA. CDR3 sequence: CSVPDTQETQYF. In nucleotides, the CDR3 is TGCAGCGTTCCGGACACCCAAGAGACCCAGTACTTC.